This T cell receptor beta chain was recovered during a study of OX40 agonist ivuxolimab in advanced cancers. The study, taken as a whole, reports: The study observed clonal expansion of CD4+ and CD8+ blood T cells by week 6 at 0.1 to 3.0 mg/kg. Some patients who did not respond also had low normalized T-cell clonal expansion.

The table came from immunoSEQ multiplex PCR; TCRdb's copy has only in-frame clones and leaves some out. This repertoire shows around 68,000 clones, about 85% found once; its top ten account for approximately 2.6%. This CDR3 region has 14 residues. Per germline, CDR1 SNHLY and CDR2 FYNNEI. With 6 bases removed from V and 1 base from J, the gap between germline ends came to 11 bases. About this clone itself: Its antigen remains unidentified.

The chain combines TRBV2 with TRBJ2-3; D gene ambiguous. The source was CD4+ or CD8+ T cells sorted from blood, collected in a trial of the OX40 agonist ivuxolimab. The TCR sequence derives from an adult with an advanced solid tumor such as melanoma, head and neck, liver or kidney cancer. The CDR3 loop reads CASSLSTRTDTQYF. The CDR3 DNA reads TGTGCCAGCAGCTTAAGTACGCGCACAGATACGCAGTATTTT.